Each of the 29 T cell receptor beta chains below was sequenced from the same sample in a study of cytomegalovirus exposure and HLA in healthy donors. PCR primers comprised 60 Vbeta and 13 Jbeta primers. Sequencing used immunoSEQ multiplex PCR; TCRdb keeps in-frame clones, though not all of them. The sample yields some 140,000 clones, roughly 83% seen once. Sequencing used PBMCs. These receptors all come from a man younger than 40 in good health and CMV-seropositive.

The chain recombines TRBV6-1 with TRBJ2-1; TRBD2 matches at 10 bases. CDR3 size: 19 residues. V trimming: 0 bases; J trimming: 0 bases; junction bases outside the gene matches: 8. CDR1 is MNHNS, CDR2 SASEGT, per germline. The CDR3 coding sequence is TGTGCCAGCAGTGAAGCATTAGCGGGAGGACCGAGCTCCTACAATGAGCAGTTCTTC. It yields the protein CASSEALAGGPSSYNEQFF.

The rearrangement uses TRBV28 and TRBJ1-2; D may be TRBD1 (5 bases). The germline gives CDR1 MDHEN, CDR2 SYDVKM. The V end lost 2 bases, the J end lost 2 bases, and 9 bases lay between the germline ends. This CDR3 region has 14 residues. CDR3 DNA: TGTGCCAGCAGTTTAGACGCAGGGAACTATGGCTACACCTTC. It yields the protein CASSLDAGNYGYTF.

V usage is TRBV6-5 and J usage is TRBJ1-5; D gene unclear. V gave up 2 bases and J gave up 2 bases, with 10 bases separating them. There are 15 residues in the CDR3. Germline CDR1 MNHEY, CDR2 SVGAGI. The CDR3 nucleotides read TGTGCCAGCAGTTACCGGAGGTTTGGCAATCAGCCCCAGCATTTT. Translated, it gives CASSYRRFGNQPQHF.

This clone was seen many times. CDR3 loop: CASSAFSYNSPLHF. CDR3 DNA sequence: TGTGCCAGTAGTGCGTTCTCCTATAATTCACCCCTCCACTTT. This rearrangement joins TRBV19 to TRBJ1-6; D not certain. V lost 5 bases and J 0 bases, leaving 5 bases between the germline ends. This CDR3 region has 14 residues. Germline CDR1 reads LNHDA; CDR2 reads SQIVND (reference sequence).

The chain couples TRBV6-5 to TRBJ2-7, with a tentative D call TRBD1 (6 bases). Germline-derived CDR1 and CDR2 are MNHEY and SVGAGI. This CDR3 contains 15 residues. Trimming removed 5 bases at V and 3 bases at J, with 17 bases between. The CDR3 here is CASSPTGLPFYEQYF. The CDR3 coding sequence is TGTGCCAGCAGTCCCACAGGGTTGCCTTTCTACGAGCAGTACTTC.

The V gene is TRBV6-5, the J gene TRBJ2-5; 12 bases are shared with TRBD2. Germline-derived CDR1 and CDR2 are MNHEY and SVGAGI. The trim removed 3 bases at V and 7 bases at J, leaving 3 bases unmatched. The CDR3 is made up of 14 amino acids. This CDR3 reads CASSYTLAGGTQYF. The CDR3 DNA reads TGTGCCAGCAGTTATACACTAGCGGGAGGGACCCAGTACTTC.

The CDR3 reads CASSLVGRGTEAFF. Written as DNA, the CDR3 is TGCGCCAGCAGCTTGGTGGGGAGGGGCACTGAAGCTTTCTTT. The chain links TRBV5-1 to TRBJ1-1, with a tentative D call TRBD1 (5 bases). The CDR3 length is 14 residues. CDR1 is SGHRS and CDR2 is YFSETQ in the germline V gene. V lost 0 bases, J lost 4 bases, and 10 bases lay in between.

The J gene is TRBJ1-5, the V gene TRBV12-5; D unclear. This CDR3 contains 13 residues. Trimming took 5 bases from V and 4 from J, leaving 9 bases between them. Germline loops: CDR1 LGHNT, CDR2 FRNRAP. Here the CDR3 DNA reads TGTGCTAGTGGTACACAGCTGAATCAGCCCCAGCATTTT. Its protein product is CASGTQLNQPQHF. The variable domain in full, completed from reference TRBV12-5 and TRBJ1-5, reads DARVTQTPRHKVTEMGQEVTMRCQPILGHNTVFWYRQTMMQGLELLAYFRNRAPLDDSGMPKDRFSAEMPDATLATLKIQPSEPRDSAVYFCASGTQLNQPQHFGDGTRLSIL.

The chain combines TRBV6-6 with TRBJ2-2, with D unclear. The CDR3 runs to 14 residues. The germline V and J ends were trimmed by 2 bases and 0 bases, with 4 bases remaining between them. Germline loops: CDR1 MNHNY, CDR2 SVGAGI (reference sequence). The CDR3 DNA follows: TGTGCCAGCAGTTACCCATCGAACACCGGGGAGCTGTTTTTT. Its protein is CASSYPSNTGELFF.

The V and J genes are TRBV1 and TRBJ2-5; the table's D call, TRBD1, has no DNA check behind it. TRBV1 counts as a pseudogene. This CDR3 comprises 16 residues. The CDR3 here is CTSSQVRGRGSETQYF. For the CDR3, the DNA is TGCACCAGCAGCCAAGTCCGGGGCAGGGGTAGCGAGACCCAGTACTTC.

The chain combines TRBV6-6 with TRBJ2-5, with D possibly TRBD2 on 6 matching bases. Trimming removed 6 bases at V and 11 bases at J, with 13 bases between. CDR3 length: 11 amino acids. Germline CDR1 reads MNHNY; CDR2 reads SVGAGI (reference sequence). The CDR3 is CASSRGGNQYF. In DNA, the CDR3 is TGTGCCAGCAGCCGTGGGGGGAATCAGTACTTC.

This clone has a single count. The chain combines TRBV5-1 with TRBJ1-1; D is unresolved. Trimming pared 3 bases from V and 0 bases from J, leaving 12 bases between. This CDR3 region has 15 residues. Germline assignment: CDR1 SGHRS and CDR2 YFSETQ. For the CDR3, the DNA is TGCGCCAGCAGCTACACACCAATCTTGAACACTGAAGCTTTCTTT. It translates to CASSYTPILNTEAFF.

The chain links TRBV28 to TRBJ1-2; 11 positions match TRBD1. The CDR3 sequence is 18 residues long. With V trimmed by 6 bases and J by 1 base, 13 bases remained unmatched. Germline V CDR1 and CDR2: MDHEN, SYDVKM. The CDR3 sequence is CASSTIRTGGGFNYGYTF. CDR3 DNA: TGTGCCAGCAGCACAATTCGGACAGGGGGCGGGTTTAACTATGGCTACACCTTC.

The V and J genes are TRBV9 and TRBJ2-2, with 10 bases aligning to TRBD2. This CDR3 has 15 residues. V lost 0 bases, J lost 8 bases, and 4 bases stayed unmatched. The germline V gene encodes CDR1 SGDLS and CDR2 YYNGEE. This CDR3 reads CASSVVAGGRGELFF. The CDR3 DNA reads as TGTGCCAGCAGCGTAGTAGCGGGGGGCAGGGGGGAGCTGTTTTTT.

This clone occurred once. The chain couples TRBV13 to TRBJ2-3; TRBD2 aligns across 8 bases. V lost 2 bases, J lost 4 bases, and 5 bases stayed unmatched. The CDR3 length is 15 residues. Germline lookup yields CDR1 PRHDT and CDR2 FYEKMQ (reference sequence). CDR3 nucleotide sequence: TGTGCCAGCAGCTTATCGGGAGGGGGGCCAGATACGCAGTATTTT. Translating gives CASSLSGGGPDTQYF.

This clone was seen a handful of times. The rearrangement uses TRBV2 and TRBJ1-5; the match to TRBD1 covers 7 bases. The germline V gene encodes CDR1 SNHLY and CDR2 FYNNEI. CDR3 length equals 16 residues. Trimming at V came to 6 bases and at J to 3 bases, leaving 11 bases not matched to a gene. The CDR3 loop is CASRDTGVLPNQPQHF. In DNA form, the CDR3 reads TGTGCCAGCAGGGATACAGGGGTCCTACCCAATCAGCCCCAGCATTTT.

This chain joins TRBV27 and TRBJ2-7; 10 nucleotides match TRBD2. Germline trimming cut 6 bases from V and 3 bases from J; bases unmatched to any gene: 5. This CDR3 comprises 14 residues. Per germline, CDR1 MNHEY and CDR2 SMNVEV (reference sequence). CDR3 coding DNA: TGTGCCAGCAGCTCCGGGACTAGCGTCTACGAGCAGTACTTC. It is translated as CASSSGTSVYEQYF.

The chain recombines TRBV5-1 with TRBJ2-3; 7 bases align to TRBD2. With 4 bases clipped from V and 6 bases from J, the junction kept 11 bases outside the gene matches. The CDR3 runs 15 residues. Germline V gives CDR1 SGHRS, CDR2 YFSETQ. CDR3 protein: CASSLLADRGDTQYF. The CDR3 DNA follows: TGCGCCAGCAGCCTCCTAGCGGACCGAGGGGATACGCAGTATTTT.

This chain links TRBV2 with TRBJ2-1, with D possibly being TRBD2 (6 bases). Germline loops: CDR1 SNHLY, CDR2 FYNNEI. This CDR3 spans 15 amino acids. The V end lost 5 bases, the J end lost 4 bases, and 15 bases lay between the germline ends. CDR3 coding DNA: TGTGCCAGCAGTTCCCGGGACTGGTCTTACAATGAGCAGTTCTTC. Translated, it gives CASSSRDWSYNEQFF.

The J gene is TRBJ2-1, the V gene TRBV4-3, with 8 positions matching TRBD1. The junction had 6 bases not matched to a gene; V was cut back by 5 bases and J by 9 bases. There are 13 residues in the CDR3. Germline lookup yields CDR1 LGHNA and CDR2 YSLEER. The CDR3: CASSFDRGGEQFF. The CDR3, as DNA: TGCGCCAGCAGCTTCGACAGGGGTGGTGAGCAGTTCTTC.

This rearrangement joins TRBV28 to TRBJ2-2; the D gene is possibly TRBD2 (6 bases). CDR1 and CDR2 (germline): MDHEN, SYDVKM. V lost 11 bases and J lost 2, with 12 bases in between. The CDR3 is 13 residues long. This CDR3 reads CAGRDFNTGELFF. The CDR3 nucleotides are TGTGCCGGCCGGGACTTTAACACCGGGGAGCTGTTTTTT.

This chain joins TRBV10-3 and TRBJ2-2; 9 positions match TRBD2. J lost 0 bases, V lost 0 bases, and 5 bases had no gene match. CDR1 ENHRY and CDR2 SYGVKD come from the germline V gene. This CDR3 is 18 amino acids long. The CDR3 loop is CAISESSGGTSNTGELFF. The CDR3 coding sequence is TGTGCCATCAGTGAGTCCAGCGGGGGGACCTCGAACACCGGGGAGCTGTTTTTT.

The V call is TRBV5-1, the J call TRBJ2-5; tentatively, D is TRBD2 (6 bases). The CDR3 runs 13 residues. The germline V and J ends were trimmed by 2 bases and 4 bases, with 9 bases remaining between them. Germline V CDR1 and CDR2: SGHRS, YFSETQ. CDR3 protein: CASSFGGGETQYF. CDR3 nucleotide sequence: TGCGCCAGCAGCTTCGGGGGTGGAGAGACCCAGTACTTC.

The chain recombines TRBV7-9 with TRBJ2-2, with 7 bases that match TRBD2. V lost 4 bases, J lost 5 bases, and 10 bases stayed unmatched. The CDR3 sequence is 16 residues long. Germline V gene lookup returns CDR1 SEHNR and CDR2 FQNEAQ (reference sequence). CDR3 sequence: CASSSLTGRSTGELFF. The DNA of the CDR3 is TGTGCCAGCAGCTCTCTGACCGGGAGGAGTACCGGGGAGCTGTTTTTT.

The chain couples TRBV15 to TRBJ1-2, with a weak D call TRBD1 (5 bases). Germline CDR1 is LNHNV and CDR2 is YYDKDF (reference sequence). The CDR3 sequence is 15 residues long. The germline V and J ends were trimmed by 2 bases and 7 bases, with 17 bases remaining between them. The CDR3 sequence: CATSRQTAEVGGYTF. The CDR3 coding sequence is TGTGCCACCAGCAGACAGACAGCCGAGGTGGGTGGCTACACCTTC.

The genes are TRBV6-1 and TRBJ2-5; possible D gene TRBD2, 5 bases. This CDR3 is built from 15 residues. V was cut by 3 bases and J by 5 bases, with 16 bases left in between. Germline loops: CDR1 MNHNS, CDR2 SASEGT. The CDR3 spells CASSDSIVGVETQYF. The DNA of the CDR3 is TGTGCCAGCAGTGATTCAATTGTCGGGGTGGAGACCCAGTACTTC.

The V call is TRBV6-5, the J call TRBJ2-4, with D hard to call. Trimming removed 2 bases at V and 14 bases at J, with 13 bases between. CDR1 is MNHEY, CDR2 SVGAGI, per germline. CDR3 length: 12 amino acids. DNA of the CDR3: TGTGCCAGCAGTTACGGGTCGGGTTCGGAGTACTTC. As protein: CASSYGSGSEYF.

This clone has only one observation. This chain links TRBV7-2 with TRBJ1-2, with D perhaps matching TRBD1 (5 bases). The V end was cut by 5 bases, the J end by 7 bases, with 14 bases between. Germline CDR1 SGHTA, CDR2 FQGNSA. This CDR3 contains 13 residues. CDR3 residues: CASSLTGSGGYTF. The DNA for the CDR3 is TGTGCCAGCAGCCTTACAGGATCGGGTGGCTACACCTTC. Looking up the rest from reference TRBV7-2 and TRBJ1-2 gives the full variable domain: GAGVSQSPSNKVTEKGKDVELRCDPISGHTALYWYRQSLGQGLEFLIYFQGNSAPDKSGLPSDRFSAERTGGSVSTLTIQRTQQEDSAVYLCASSLTGSGGYTFGSGTRLTVV.

The rearrangement uses TRBV10-2 and TRBJ1-5; maybe TRBD1 (6 bases). V lost 0 bases and J 6 bases, leaving 9 bases between the germline ends. The CDR3 is 14 residues long. Looked up from germline, CDR1 is WSHSY and CDR2 is SAAADI. The CDR3 coding sequence is TGCGCCAGCAGTGAGTCTGGGGGCCCTCAGCCCCAGCATTTT. This translates into CASSESGGPQPQHF.